One and the same sample provided the 4 T cell receptor beta chains below, sequenced in a study of blood T cell repertoires in COVID-19. Measured with immunoSEQ multiplex PCR; TCRdb has only the in-frame clones, and not every one. The data contain 200,000 to 250,000 clones, 80% of them seen just once; the ten biggest clones take up less than 6%. The sequenced sample was peripheral blood. Receptors were obtained from a woman in her 70s with acute or convalescent COVID-19.

CDR3 residues: CAICTGGGQPQHF. In DNA, the CDR3 is TGTGCCATCTGTACAGGGGGTGGTCAGCCCCAGCATTTT. V and J are TRBV10-3 and TRBJ1-5; 8 positions agree with TRBD1. CDR3 length equals 13 residues. The J segment lost 6 bases and the V segment lost 8 bases, leaving 6 bases of the junction unmatched. Germline CDR1 is ENHRY and CDR2 is SYGVKD.

This chain uses TRBV28 with TRBJ1-2; D possibly corresponds to TRBD1 (6 bases). This CDR3 spans 15 amino acids. Germline CDR1 MDHEN, CDR2 SYDVKM. Trimming shortened V by 5 bases and J by 5 bases, and 18 bases separated the two germline ends. The CDR3 DNA reads as TGTGCCAGCAGTCCCGAAATGACAGGCGGGTATGGCTACACCTTC. It codes for CASSPEMTGGYGYTF.

This clone turned up a few times. The chain uses TRBV6-6 and TRBJ1-4; no clear D. Germline V lookup: CDR1 MNHNY, CDR2 SVGAGI (reference sequence). V was shortened by 5 bases and J by 0 bases, with 19 bases between the two germline ends. This CDR3 is built from 18 residues. The chain's CDR3 is CASSPRARGLATNEKLFF. The CDR3, as DNA: TGTGCCAGCAGTCCCCGGGCCAGAGGACTTGCAACTAATGAAAAACTGTTTTTT.

The genes are TRBV6-1 and TRBJ2-7; 8 positions agree with TRBD2. The CDR3 spans 16 residues. The V segment lost 4 bases and the J segment 3 bases; nucleotides outside the gene matches: 11. Germline CDR1 MNHNS, CDR2 SASEGT. CDR3 nucleotides: TGTGCCAGCAGTGGTTCTAGCGGGCTCCTCTACTACGAGCAGTACTTC. Protein: CASSGSSGLLYYEQYF.